The 28 T cell receptor beta chains listed next were all sequenced from one sample in a study of blood T cell repertoires in COVID-19. Profiling relied on immunoSEQ multiplex PCR, and the TCRdb table lists in-frame clones only, not all of them. The data show under 250,000 clones, with 85% to 90% seen just once and under 9% held by the top ten. The sample was peripheral blood. These receptors came from a woman between 70 and 85 years old with active or convalescent COVID-19.

The V gene is TRBV27, the J gene TRBJ2-7; D possibly corresponds to TRBD1 (5 bases). The CDR3 is 14 amino acids. From germline, CDR1 is MNHEY and CDR2 SMNVEV (reference sequence). Trimming cost V 10 bases and J 3 bases, with 19 bases left between them. CDR3 DNA sequence: TGTGCCACCGGACACCCCTTACCAAACTACGAGCAGTACTTC. It yields the protein CATGHPLPNYEQYF.

V gene TRBV19 combines with J gene TRBJ1-2, with a tentative D call TRBD1 (6 bases). There are 14 residues in the CDR3. Trimming removed 4 bases at V and 8 bases at J, with 17 bases between. The germline gives CDR1 LNHDA, CDR2 SQIVND (reference sequence). The CDR3 bases are TGTGCCAGTAGTAAACCGACAGGCCGCGGGGGCTACACCTTC. This gives the protein CASSKPTGRGGYTF.

This chain links TRBV19 with TRBJ1-2; D remains ambiguous. The CDR3 consists of 15 residues. Germline CDR1 is LNHDA and CDR2 is SQIVND (reference sequence). V was pared by 10 bases and J by 2 bases, with 20 bases between. The CDR3 is CATSSPRRVNYGYTF. The CDR3 DNA is TGTGCCACCTCTTCCCCGAGGCGGGTGAACTATGGCTACACCTTC.

This clone was observed a handful of times. V gene TRBV10-3 combines with J gene TRBJ1-5; D might be TRBD1 (6 bases). The CDR3 runs 14 residues. CDR1 and CDR2 from the germline V gene are ENHRY and SYGVKD. Trimming removed 6 bases at V and 5 bases at J, with 14 bases between. Here the CDR3 reads CAIRNTGTDQPQHF. The DNA of the CDR3 is TGTGCCATCAGGAACACAGGGACGGATCAGCCCCAGCATTTT.

J is TRBJ2-3 and V is TRBV19; 11 nucleotides agree with TRBD2. J was trimmed by 4 bases and V by 3 bases; bases with no gene match: 3. Germline CDR1 is LNHDA and CDR2 is SQIVND (reference sequence). This CDR3 contains 15 residues. The CDR3 loop is CASSIIAGGPDTQYF. CDR3 nucleotide sequence: TGTGCCAGTAGTATCATAGCGGGGGGGCCAGATACGCAGTATTTT.

This rearrangement joins TRBV7-2 to TRBJ1-6; 10 bases match TRBD1. Germline CDR1 SGHTA, CDR2 FQGNSA. The V segment lost 6 bases and the J segment 7 bases; nucleotides outside the gene matches: 6. The CDR3 totals 15 residues. CDR3 nucleotides: TGTGCCAGCAGTCTCGGGACAGGGGAAAATTCACCCCTCCACTTT. It translates to CASSLGTGENSPLHF.

J is TRBJ2-3 and V is TRBV24-1, with a possible D match to TRBD2 (6 bases). Trimming removed 3 bases from V and 0 bases from J, with 12 bases in between. CDR3 size: 16 residues. The germline V gene encodes CDR1 KGHDR and CDR2 SFDVKD. In DNA, the CDR3 is TGTGCCACCAGTGATCCCGGGGGAGCTAGCACAGATACGCAGTATTTT. Amino acids: CATSDPGGASTDTQYF.

The V call is TRBV5-1, the J call TRBJ1-6; D call uncertain. Germline-derived CDR1 and CDR2 are SGHRS and YFSETQ. V was shortened by 7 bases and J by 5 bases, with 10 bases between the two germline ends. The CDR3 loop spans 13 amino acids. CDR3 coding DNA: TGCGCCAGCCGAGGGCAGAATAATTCACCCCTCCACTTT. Its translation: CASRGQNNSPLHF.

The chain is built from TRBV2 and TRBJ2-1; D is perhaps TRBD1 (6 bases). The V end lost 6 bases, the J end lost 0 bases, and 12 bases lay between the germline ends. Per germline, CDR1 SNHLY and CDR2 FYNNEI. This CDR3 is 15 amino acids long. The CDR3 DNA is TGTGCCAGCAGGGGACAACTTAGCTCCTACAATGAGCAGTTCTTC. This codes for CASRGQLSSYNEQFF.

This sequence joins TRBV5-1 and TRBJ1-6; 7 nucleotides agree with TRBD1. In germline, CDR1 is SGHRS, CDR2 YFSETQ. The CDR3 consists of 16 residues. J lost 6 bases, V lost 0 bases, and 6 bases had no gene match. The CDR3 nucleotides are TGCGCCAGCAGCTTGGTTGGACAGGACGGTAATTCACCCCTCCACTTT. It is translated as CASSLVGQDGNSPLHF.

This clone came up once. The V gene is TRBV3-1 (or the pseudogene TRBV3-2), the J gene TRBJ2-3; TRBD2 matches at 8 bases. Germline V lookup: CDR1 LGHDT, CDR2 YNNKEL (reference sequence). This CDR3 has 13 residues. Trimming took 4 bases from V and 3 from J; bases not matched to a gene: 0. In DNA, the CDR3 is TGTGCCAGCAGCCGCGGGAGGACAGATACGCAGTATTTT. It codes for CASSRGRTDTQYF.

CDR3 residues: CASSYSSTDHNNEQFF. The CDR3 nucleotides are TGTGCCAGCAGTTACTCGAGTACAGACCATAACAATGAGCAGTTCTTC. V usage is TRBV6-2 or TRBV6-3 and J usage is TRBJ2-1, with unresolved D. This CDR3 comprises 16 residues. CDR1 is MNHEY, CDR2 SVGEGT, per germline. Trimming pared 0 bases from V and 5 bases from J, leaving 14 bases between.

This clone was picked up a small number of times. This chain links TRBV27 with TRBJ1-1; TRBD1 aligns across 8 bases. Per germline, CDR1 MNHEY and CDR2 SMNVEV (reference sequence). The CDR3 totals 15 residues. V was pared by 5 bases and J by 4 bases, with 9 bases of the junction left unmatched. The CDR3 reads CASSATTGGSTEAFF. For the CDR3, the DNA is TGTGCCAGCAGTGCTACTACAGGGGGGAGCACTGAAGCTTTCTTT.

The genes are TRBV6-5 and TRBJ1-5; D may be TRBD1 (5 bases). CDR1 MNHEY and CDR2 SVGAGI come from the germline V gene. The CDR3 runs 14 residues. Trimming cost V 6 bases and J 4 bases, with 13 bases left between them. CDR3 coding DNA: TGTGCCAGCAGCCGACTCAAGGGGAATCAGCCCCAGCATTTT. It encodes CASSRLKGNQPQHF.

The CDR3 sequence is CASSSRGRNTIYF. CDR3 DNA sequence: TGCGCCAGCAGTTCCAGGGGGCGAAACACCATATATTTT. The chain joins TRBV4-1 to TRBJ1-3; 8 bases are a match to TRBD1. CDR1 is MGHRA, CDR2 YSYEKL, per germline. Unmatched junction bases numbered 3, after V lost 6 bases and J lost 5 bases. CDR3 length: 13 residues.

CDR3 protein: CASSLEGGAETQYF. In nucleotides, the CDR3 is TGTGCCAGCAGCTTAGAAGGGGGCGCAGAGACCCAGTACTTC. The chain links TRBV11-3 to TRBJ2-5, with 7 bases aligning to TRBD1. V shed 0 bases, J shed 4 bases, and the junction held 2 bases outside the gene matches. Germline assignment: CDR1 SGHNT and CDR2 YENEEA. The CDR3 is 14 residues long. Together with reference TRBV11-3 and TRBJ2-5, the CDR3 gives the full variable domain: EAGVVQSPRYKIIEKKQPVAFWCNPISGHNTLYWYLQNLGQGPELLIRYENEEAVDDSQLPKDRFSAERLKGVDSTLKIQPAELGDSAVYLCASSLEGGAETQYFGPGTRLLVL.

This chain links TRBV6-5 with TRBJ1-2; 7 nucleotides match TRBD1. The V gene's germline CDR1 is MNHEY and CDR2 SVGAGI. V dropped 8 bases and J dropped 9; count of bases not matched to a gene: 6. The CDR3 totals 11 residues. CDR3 nucleotides: TGTGCCAGCCAGGGGGGCGCGAGCTACACCTTC. It is translated as CASQGGASYTF.

The V call is TRBV11-2, the J call TRBJ2-5; TRBD1 is a possible D gene (6 bases). V was trimmed by 8 bases and J by 2 bases, leaving 21 bases between them. Germline V gene data show CDR1 as SGHAT and CDR2 as FQNNGV. There are 16 residues in the CDR3. The CDR3 sequence: CASLKTQGFLQETQYF. The CDR3 region has the DNA TGTGCCAGCTTAAAGACTCAGGGGTTCCTACAAGAGACCCAGTACTTC.

This chain connects TRBV7-2 to TRBJ1-5, with TRBD1 as a possible D gene (6 bases). Between the trimmed V and J ends, which lost 5 bases and 4 bases, there was a span of 9 bases. Germline V lookup: CDR1 SGHTA, CDR2 FQGNSA. This CDR3 is 13 amino acids long. The CDR3 DNA is TGTGCCAGCAGCAGTGGGACAAATCAGCCCCAGCATTTT. This sequence encodes CASSSGTNQPQHF. The complete variable domain, with remaining parts taken from reference TRBV7-2 and TRBJ1-5, reads GAGVSQSPSNKVTEKGKDVELRCDPISGHTALYWYRQSLGQGLEFLIYFQGNSAPDKSGLPSDRFSAERTGGSVSTLTIQRTQQEDSAVYLCASSSGTNQPQHFGDGTRLSIL.

This clone showed up just once. This sequence joins TRBV4-3 and TRBJ2-7; 7 bases line up with TRBD1. The junction had 3 bases not matched to a gene; V was cut back by 4 bases and J by 3 bases. Germline CDR1 and CDR2: LGHNA and YSLEER. The CDR3 covers 13 residues. This CDR3 is CASSPRQGYEQYF. DNA for the CDR3: TGCGCCAGCAGCCCGAGACAGGGCTACGAGCAGTACTTC.

This chain connects TRBV10-3 to TRBJ2-7, with D maybe TRBD1 (7 bases). Germline CDR1 reads ENHRY; CDR2 reads SYGVKD. CDR3 length: 13 residues. Trimming shortened V by 5 bases and J by 5 bases, and 13 bases separated the two germline ends. CDR3 residues: CAISLSGGNEQYF. The DNA for the CDR3 is TGTGCCATCAGTTTATCAGGGGGGAACGAGCAGTACTTC.

The rearrangement joins TRBV6-1 to TRBJ1-5; a weak D match, TRBD1 (5 bases). Germline CDR1 reads MNHNS; CDR2 reads SASEGT. Trimming took off 2 bases at V and 8 bases at J, with 13 bases between the two ends. The CDR3 extends over 14 amino acids. The CDR3 reads CASSEPVGGEPQHF. The CDR3 DNA follows: TGTGCCAGCAGTGAACCTGTGGGGGGAGAGCCCCAGCATTTT.

The V call is TRBV6-5, the J call TRBJ1-2; D may be TRBD1 (6 bases). The CDR3 has 14 amino acids. In germline, CDR1 is MNHEY, CDR2 SVGAGI. V lost 4 bases and J 8 bases, leaving 17 bases between the germline ends. CDR3: CASSSVTGYLGYTF. The CDR3 coding sequence is TGTGCCAGCAGTTCCGTTACAGGGTATTTGGGCTACACCTTC.

The V and J genes are TRBV27 and TRBJ1-5; no firm D call. The CDR3 covers 14 residues. Germline-derived CDR1 and CDR2 are MNHEY and SMNVEV (reference sequence). Trimming removed 3 bases from V and 4 bases from J, with 10 bases in between. DNA of the CDR3: TGTGCCAGCAGTTTGCAGCGGACGAATCAGCCCCAGCATTTT. This encodes CASSLQRTNQPQHF.

The chain couples TRBV5-1 to TRBJ2-1; tentatively, D is TRBD2 (5 bases). CDR3 length: 13 amino acids. Germline lookup yields CDR1 SGHRS and CDR2 YFSETQ. The ends were cut back, 5 bases at V and 7 bases at J, with 13 bases in the middle. The CDR3 sequence is CASRGERRNEQFF. CDR3 bases: TGCGCCAGCAGGGGAGAACGCCGGAATGAGCAGTTCTTC. The full variable domain, rest sourced from reference TRBV5-1 and TRBJ2-1, is KAGVTQTPRYLIKTRGQQVTLSCSPISGHRSVSWYQQTPGQGLQFLFEYFSETQRNKGNFPGRFSGRQFSNSRSEMNVSTLELGDSALYLCASRGERRNEQFFGPGTRLTVL.

This sequence joins TRBV3-1 (or the pseudogene TRBV3-2) and TRBJ1-2, with 8 bases that match TRBD1. Looked up from germline, CDR1 is LGHDT and CDR2 is YNNKEL (reference sequence). After removal of 0 bases from V and 4 bases from J, the junction contained 7 bases not matched to a gene. There are 16 residues in the CDR3. The CDR3 DNA reads TGTGCCAGCAGCCAAGATGTGGCAGGGGGCACCTATGGCTACACCTTC. Translating gives CASSQDVAGGTYGYTF.

This clone was detected only a few times. V is TRBV4-2 and J is TRBJ1-1; 10 bases fit TRBD1. The CDR3 totals 14 residues. Germline V CDR1 and CDR2: LGHNA, YNFKEQ. The V segment lost 0 bases and the J segment 11 bases; nucleotides outside the gene matches: 6. CDR3 region: CASSQDFGTGVAFF. DNA for the CDR3: TGTGCCAGCAGCCAAGATTTTGGGACAGGGGTGGCTTTCTTT.

The chain links TRBV23-1 to TRBJ2-7; D possibly corresponds to TRBD1 (6 bases). TRBV23-1 qualifies as an ORF whose function is uncertain. The V gene lost 10 bases and the J gene lost 2 bases, with 15 bases spanning the gap. This CDR3 is built from 13 residues. The CDR3 loop reads CAKRQDHPYEQYF. DNA for the CDR3: TGCGCCAAAAGACAGGACCACCCCTACGAGCAGTACTTC.